The 29 T cell receptor beta chains reported below all come from one sample, sequenced in a study of molecular identifiers for immune sequencing clone quantification. TCRdb re-called the PCR reads with MiXCR, one entry per CDR3 protein. The data contain over 600,000 distinct CDR3 sequences, about 20% of them singletons. The sequencing input was naive CD8+ T cells from blood, with Jurkat cell RNA spiked in. Subset given: FACS-sorted CD8+CD4-CCR7+CD45RA+ naive T cells. These TCRs come from a human donor in good health. Some libraries in this study had Jurkat cell RNA spiked in.

This sequence joins TRBV11-2 and TRBJ1-1, with 8 bases identical to TRBD1. The CDR3 has 15 residues. Trimming took 3 bases from V and 5 from J; bases not matched to a gene: 8. Germline V gene sequence: CDR1 SGHAT, CDR2 FQNNGV. The CDR3 DNA sequence: TGTGCCAGCAGCTTTGTACAGGGGGTGATGACTGAAGCTTTCTTT. Its protein product is CASSFVQGVMTEAFF.

This clonotype was observed at least ten times. J is TRBJ2-3 and V is TRBV7-8; 9 nucleotides align to TRBD2. V shed 2 bases, J shed 6 bases, and the junction held 9 bases outside the gene matches. The germline CDR1 and CDR2 sequences are SGHVS and FQNEAQ. The CDR3 is made up of 16 amino acids. As DNA, the CDR3 is TGTGCCAGCAGCTTATTGGGGGCTAGCGGGGAGGATACGCAGTATTTT. Its translation is CASSLLGASGEDTQYF.

J is TRBJ2-5 and V is TRBV10-3; 7 bases agree with TRBD1. Trimming at V came to 3 bases and at J to 4 bases, leaving 8 bases not matched to a gene. The germline V gene has CDR1 ENHRY and CDR2 SYGVKD. The length of the CDR3 is 15 residues. The CDR3 loop reads CAISDYGQVGETQYF. As DNA, the CDR3 is TGTGCCATCAGTGATTACGGACAGGTGGGAGAGACCCAGTACTTC.

The sample holds many counts of this clonotype. The V and J genes are TRBV10-3 and TRBJ1-1, with a weak D call TRBD1 (6 bases). Germline CDR1 ENHRY, CDR2 SYGVKD. The CDR3 covers 13 residues. The V and J ends lost 4 bases and 1 base respectively, with 7 bases between them. The CDR3 bases are TGTGCCATCAGTGCAGGGGAGAACACTGAAGCTTTCTTT. Amino acids: CAISAGENTEAFF.

This clonotype was detected ten times or more. The rearrangement uses TRBV29-1 and TRBJ2-3, with 13 positions matching TRBD2. CDR3 length: 20 amino acids. V gave up 4 bases and J gave up 2 bases; unmatched junction bases: 18. Germline assignment: CDR1 SQVTM and CDR2 ANQGSEA. The CDR3 region has the DNA TGCAGCGTTGTATTCCCACTAGCGGGAGGGCCAATCGGATTCACAGATACGCAGTATTTT. Its protein product is CSVVFPLAGGPIGFTDTQYF.

This clonotype has a count of ten or more. The V gene is TRBV25-1, the J gene TRBJ2-3; 7 bases are a match to TRBD2. Germline CDR1 and CDR2: MGHDK and SYGVNS. The CDR3 is 11 amino acids. The V gene end was trimmed by 8 bases and the J gene end by 6 bases; junction bases not matched to a gene: 2. In nucleotides, the CDR3 is TGTGCCAGCTGGGAGGGGGATACGCAGTATTTT. It translates to CASWEGDTQYF. The full variable domain, its missing parts supplied by reference TRBV25-1 and TRBJ2-3, is EADIYQTPRYLVIGTGKKITLECSQTMGHDKMYWYQQDPGMELHLIHYSYGVNSTEKGDLSSESTVSRIRTEHFPLTLESARPSHTSQYLCASWEGDTQYFGPGTRLTVL.

This clonotype was counted ten times or more. The V and J genes are TRBV20-1 and TRBJ2-3; no reliable D call. Germline CDR1 is DFQATT and CDR2 is SNEGSKA (reference sequence). V lost 3 bases, J lost 0 bases, and 10 bases lay in between. The CDR3 length is 14 residues. CDR3 in DNA: TGCAGTGCTAGTACGAGCGCTAGCACAGATACGCAGTATTTT. It yields the protein CSASTSASTDTQYF.

This clonotype was found many times. The chain is built from TRBV4-3 and TRBJ1-3; D perhaps matches TRBD1 (6 bases). Germline V lookup: CDR1 LGHNA, CDR2 YSLEER. The CDR3 is 15 amino acids. Trimming took off 3 bases at V and 0 bases at J, with 9 bases between the two ends. The CDR3 DNA follows: TGCGCCAGCAGCCAGGACAGCTACTCTGGAAACACCATATATTTT. Its translation: CASSQDSYSGNTIYF.

This clonotype was detected ten times or more. J is TRBJ2-7 and V is TRBV5-1; either TRBD1 or TRBD2 may supply D (6 bases each). Germline assignment: CDR1 SGHRS and CDR2 YFSETQ. This CDR3 is built from 15 residues. V was pared by 2 bases and J by 2 bases, with 14 bases between. The DNA of the CDR3 is TGCGCCAGCAGCTTTTTCTCAGGGGAGGCCTACGAGCAGTACTTC. It is translated as CASSFFSGEAYEQYF.

This clonotype was counted many times. The chain carries TRBV6-5 and TRBJ2-6, with 12 bases that match TRBD1. V lost 7 bases to trimming and J lost 11 bases; unmatched junction nucleotides: 3. This CDR3 has 13 amino acids. The V gene's germline CDR1 is MNHEY and CDR2 SVGAGI. CDR3 region: CASKGTGGDVLTF. CDR3 in DNA: TGTGCCAGCAAGGGGACAGGGGGCGACGTCCTGACTTTC.

This clonotype was counted many times. V usage is TRBV4-1 and J usage is TRBJ2-1; possible D gene TRBD1, 6 bases. The germline V gene encodes CDR1 MGHRA and CDR2 YSYEKL. Trimming stripped 5 bases from V and 2 bases from J, with 13 bases between. The CDR3 consists of 15 residues. The CDR3 region has the DNA TGCGCCAGCAGCGGCCGGGACATAGCCTACAATGAGCAGTTCTTC. Encoded protein: CASSGRDIAYNEQFF.

The rearrangement joins TRBV20-1 to TRBJ1-6, with 8 bases aligning to TRBD1. Per the germline V gene, CDR1 is DFQATT and CDR2 is SNEGSKA (reference sequence). The CDR3 consists of 17 residues. V lost 0 bases and J lost 3; bases outside the gene matches: 7. The CDR3 coding sequence is TGCAGTGCTAGAGATGAGCAGGGGGCTCTCTATAATTCACCCCTCCACTTT. This encodes CSARDEQGALYNSPLHF.

At least ten counts were recorded for this clonotype. The chain is built from TRBV13 and TRBJ2-5; D not certain. Germline lookup yields CDR1 PRHDT and CDR2 FYEKMQ (reference sequence). The V end lost 2 bases, the J end lost 5 bases, and 9 bases lay between the germline ends. This CDR3 spans 13 amino acids. The CDR3, as DNA: TGTGCCAGCAGCTTAAGAGGACCCGAGACCCAGTACTTC. Amino acids: CASSLRGPETQYF.

At least ten counts were recorded for this clonotype. The gene calls are TRBV28 and TRBJ2-5; D unclear. Germline V lookup: CDR1 MDHEN, CDR2 SYDVKM. The CDR3 length is 14 residues. Deletions cut 5 bases from V and 2 bases from J, with 12 bases between. In DNA form, the CDR3 reads TGTGCCAGCAGTCCCCGAGGAGAACAAGAGACCCAGTACTTC. This codes for CASSPRGEQETQYF.

This clonotype came up a few times. V usage is TRBV19 and J usage is TRBJ2-1; 14 bases match TRBD2. J gave up 2 bases and V 3 bases, and 0 bases lay outside the gene matches. CDR3 length: 16 amino acids. The V gene's germline CDR1 is LNHDA and CDR2 SQIVND (reference sequence). The CDR3 coding sequence is TGTGCCAGTAGTATGACTAGCGGGGGGGCCTACAATGAGCAGTTCTTC. Its protein is CASSMTSGGAYNEQFF.

This clonotype was seen more than once but under ten times. The chain links TRBV6-2 or TRBV6-3 to TRBJ2-1; possibly TRBD2 for D (6 bases). The germline V gene encodes CDR1 MNHEY and CDR2 SVGEGT. The CDR3 spans 14 residues. V lost 5 bases, J lost 5 bases, and 13 bases lay in between. CDR3 amino acids: CASSLPGLHNEQFF. DNA for the CDR3: TGTGCCAGCAGTCTCCCGGGACTTCACAATGAGCAGTTCTTC.

This clonotype came up many times. The rearrangement uses TRBV20-1 and TRBJ1-1; 7 positions agree with TRBD1. Germline values: CDR1 DFQATT, CDR2 SNEGSKA (reference sequence). This CDR3 comprises 14 residues. V was pared by 6 bases and J by 1 base, with 8 bases of the junction left unmatched. CDR3 region: CSARQGGENTEAFF. The CDR3, as DNA: TGCAGTGCCCGACAGGGTGGGGAGAACACTGAAGCTTTCTTT.

The sample holds many counts of this clonotype. This chain uses TRBV12-3 or TRBV12-4 with TRBJ2-7, with D perhaps TRBD1 (5 bases). The CDR3 covers 13 residues. V was pared by 6 bases and J by 3 bases, with 12 bases between. The CDR3 DNA reads TGTGCCAGCAGCCTCAGGGTACTCTACGAGCAGTACTTC. It is translated as CASSLRVLYEQYF.

This clonotype was seen more than once but under ten times. The V and J genes are TRBV27 and TRBJ2-7, with TRBD1 matching over 10 bases. V shed 5 bases and J 7 bases; nucleotides not matched to a gene: 8. The CDR3 is made up of 14 amino acids. In germline, CDR1 is MNHEY, CDR2 SMNVEV (reference sequence). In nucleotides, the CDR3 is TGTGCCAGCAGTCCCTCGGGACAGGGGATGGAGCAGTACTTC. The encoded protein is CASSPSGQGMEQYF.

Of note for this clonotype: This may be a read error: a much more frequent sequence differs by one nucleotide. The chain has TRBV7-8 and TRBJ1-5; D unresolved. Deletions cut 8 bases from V and 4 bases from J, with 18 bases between. The CDR3 has 15 residues. Germline lookup yields CDR1 SGHVS and CDR2 FQNEAQ. The CDR3 spells CASGMNPGSNQPQHF. In DNA, the CDR3 is TGTGCCAGCGGCATGAATCCGGGATCTAATCAGCCCCAGCATTTT. Combining the CDR3 with reference TRBV7-8 and TRBJ1-5 gives the whole variable domain GAGVSQSPRYKVAKRGQDVALRCDPISGHVSLFWYQQALGQGPEFLTYFQNEAQLDKSGLPSDRFFAERPEGSVSTLKIQRTQQEDSAVYLCASGMNPGSNQPQHFGDGTRLSIL.

This clonotype was recorded many times. This rearrangement joins TRBV6-5 to TRBJ2-1; 8 nucleotides line up with TRBD2. The CDR3 runs 15 residues. Trimming at V came to 1 base and at J to 8 bases, leaving 7 bases not matched to a gene. In germline, CDR1 is MNHEY, CDR2 SVGAGI. CDR3: CASSYYVSGIYEQFF. In nucleotides, the CDR3 is TGTGCCAGCAGTTACTATGTTAGCGGGATCTATGAGCAGTTCTTC.

This clonotype was seen a few times. V and J are TRBV27 and TRBJ2-1; no clear D. The germline gives CDR1 MNHEY, CDR2 SMNVEV (reference sequence). V lost 2 bases, J lost 4 bases, and 6 bases lay in between. This CDR3 contains 13 residues. The CDR3 sequence is CASSLLEYNEQFF. Written as DNA, the CDR3 is TGTGCCAGCAGTTTACTAGAGTACAATGAGCAGTTCTTC.

The genes are TRBV13 and TRBJ2-7; a possible D gene is TRBD1 (5 bases). The ends were cut back, 4 bases at V and 2 bases at J, with 12 bases in the middle. CDR3 size: 14 residues. The germline V gene encodes CDR1 PRHDT and CDR2 FYEKMQ (reference sequence). CDR3 nucleotides: TGTGCCAGCAGCTCCTCCGACAGACCCTACGAGCAGTACTTC. It translates to CASSSSDRPYEQYF.

This clonotype was seen many times. The rearrangement links TRBV7-9 to TRBJ2-2, with TRBD1 as a possible D gene (6 bases). The germline V gene encodes CDR1 SEHNR and CDR2 FQNEAQ (reference sequence). The CDR3 extends over 16 amino acids. Trimming removed 8 bases from V and 5 bases from J, with 21 bases in between. The CDR3: CASEGEQGWGTGELFF. Written as DNA, the CDR3 is TGTGCCAGCGAAGGGGAACAGGGATGGGGGACCGGGGAGCTGTTTTTT.

This clonotype was counted a few times. This CDR3 is CASSRGGGSYEQYF. CDR3 coding DNA: TGTGCCAGCAGTCGGGGGGGCGGGAGTTATGAGCAGTACTTC. The chain uses TRBV27 and TRBJ2-7, with 8 bases matching TRBD2. Germline V CDR1 and CDR2: MNHEY, SMNVEV (reference sequence). The CDR3 loop spans 14 amino acids. The trim removed 5 bases at V and 7 bases at J, leaving 10 bases unmatched.

This clonotype was seen at least ten times. The chain carries TRBV6-5 and TRBJ1-6; maybe TRBD1 (5 bases). The CDR3 runs 14 residues. V lost 0 bases to trimming and J lost 12 bases, with 12 bases between them. CDR1 and CDR2 (germline): MNHEY, SVGAGI. The DNA for the CDR3 is TGTGCCAGCAGTTACTCGACAGCAGGGTTACCCCTCCACTTT. Protein: CASSYSTAGLPLHF.

This clonotype was seen only once. This clone may be a read error of a much larger clone one base away. Written as DNA, the CDR3 is TGTGCCGGCAGCCGCTACAGGGGGCAGGGGTTTACAGATACGCAGTATTTT. It codes for CAGSRYRGQGFTDTQYF. The rearrangement uses TRBV3-1 and TRBJ2-3; 9 nucleotides agree with TRBD1. There are 17 residues in the CDR3. The germline V gene encodes CDR1 LGHDT and CDR2 YNNKEL (reference sequence).

In its sample, this clonotype was seen a few times. Just one base apart from a much larger clone, this may be a read error. The V and J genes are TRBV2 and TRBJ1-2; no firm D call. Trimming left V 1 base short and J 4 bases short, with 13 bases between. The CDR3 consists of 15 residues. CDR1 and CDR2 from the germline V gene are SNHLY and FYNNEI. As DNA, the CDR3 is TGTGCCAGCAGTGAAGATGCAGGAAATTCCTATGGCTACACCTTC. Its protein is CASSEDAGNSYGYTF.

In regard to this clonotype: This may be a read error: a much more frequent sequence differs by one nucleotide. J is TRBJ2-5 and V is TRBV12-3 or TRBV12-4; D is unclear. The CDR3 totals 17 residues. The CDR3 reads CASSPPSPTPAREIQYF. The CDR3, as DNA: TGTGCCAGCAGCCCCCCAAGCCCCACTCCAGCGCGTGAGATCCAGTACTTC.